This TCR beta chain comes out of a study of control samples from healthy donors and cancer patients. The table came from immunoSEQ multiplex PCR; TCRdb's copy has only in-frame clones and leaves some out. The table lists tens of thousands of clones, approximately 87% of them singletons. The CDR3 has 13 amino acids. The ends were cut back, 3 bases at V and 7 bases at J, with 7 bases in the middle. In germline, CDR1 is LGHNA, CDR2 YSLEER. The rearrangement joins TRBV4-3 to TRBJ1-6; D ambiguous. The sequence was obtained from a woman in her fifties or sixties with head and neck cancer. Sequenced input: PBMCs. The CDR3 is CASSQSFNSPLHF. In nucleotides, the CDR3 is TGCGCCAGCAGCCAGAGCTTCAATTCACCCCTCCACTTT.